This TCR beta chain was found in a study of T cell responses to AZD1222 COVID-19 vaccine. Study results and caveats: Only a handful of AZD1222 recipients tested seropositive at baseline. In a largely white British group with more females than males, clonal diversity was possibly underestimated. Spike as a whole was targeted by vaccine-associated CD4 TCRs, dominant at 160-218 and 743-854.

Pooled in the analysis were second doses at about 4 or about 12 weeks. Germline CDR1 SGHRS, CDR2 YFSETQ. Trimming took 6 bases from V and 13 from J; bases not matched to a gene: 15. The CDR3 is 16 amino acids. This clone appeared once. What it binds is not known. Libraries were prepared by immunoSEQ multiplex PCR; TCRdb keeps only in-frame clonotypes and omits some of them. The sample carries about 97,000 clones, 80% to 90% recorded once. V gene TRBV5-1 combines with J gene TRBJ2-1; TRBD2 matches 14 bases. The specimen comprised peripheral blood, sampled 28 days after the second AZD1222 dose. The clonotype originates from an adult who received the AZD1222 COVID-19 vaccine. In nucleotides, the CDR3 is TGCGCCAGCATCACTCGGCCGGGACTAGCGGGAGAATATCAGTTCTTC. As protein: CASITRPGLAGEYQFF.